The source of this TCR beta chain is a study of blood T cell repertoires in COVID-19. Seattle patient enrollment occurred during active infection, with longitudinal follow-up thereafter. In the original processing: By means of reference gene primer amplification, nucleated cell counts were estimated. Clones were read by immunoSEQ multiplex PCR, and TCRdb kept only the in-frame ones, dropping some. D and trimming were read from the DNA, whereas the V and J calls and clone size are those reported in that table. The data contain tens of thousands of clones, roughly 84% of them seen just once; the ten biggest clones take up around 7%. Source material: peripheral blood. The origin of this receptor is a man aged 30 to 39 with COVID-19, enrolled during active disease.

CDR3 amino acids: CASISRGDTEAFF. Here the CDR3 DNA reads TGTGCCAGCATCTCCCGGGGGGACACTGAAGCTTTCTTT. The rearrangement uses TRBV28 and TRBJ1-1; D is possibly TRBD1 (5 bases). The CDR3 contains 13 residues. The germline V gene has CDR1 MDHEN and CDR2 SYDVKM. V was shortened by 7 bases and J by 3 bases, with 12 bases between the two germline ends.